This T cell receptor beta chain was found in a study of blood T cell repertoires in COVID-19. This clone was seen more than once but under ten times. Data came from immunoSEQ multiplex PCR; TCRdb stores just in-frame clones and leaves some out. The sample consists of more than 200,000 clones, about 88% of them appearing once. The CDR3 has 13 residues. The V end lost 3 bases, the J end lost 3 bases, and 8 bases lay between the germline ends. CDR1 and CDR2 (germline): SGHTA, FQGNSA. A Seattle source enrolled patients during active infection and followed them longitudinally. The material sequenced was peripheral blood. The chain combines TRBV7-2 with TRBJ1-2, with D maybe TRBD1 (5 bases). The sequence was collected from a woman aged 50 to 60 with COVID-19, enrolled during active disease. The CDR3 DNA is TGTGCCAGCAGCTTGGGCAGGGACTATGGCTACACCTTC. Translated: CASSLGRDYGYTF. Using reference TRBV7-2 and TRBJ1-2 for the parts outside the CDR3, the full variable domain is GAGVSQSPSNKVTEKGKDVELRCDPISGHTALYWYRQSLGQGLEFLIYFQGNSAPDKSGLPSDRFSAERTGGSVSTLTIQRTQQEDSAVYLCASSLGRDYGYTFGSGTRLTVV.